One sample yielded the 9 T cell receptor beta chains listed below, sequenced in a study of radiotherapy plus CTLA-4 blockade in lung cancer. TCRdb's copy holds only in-frame clones and misses some; the assay was immunoSEQ multiplex PCR. The sample lists roughly 100,000 clones, 75% to 90% seen once, with under 4% in the top ten. The source was peripheral blood, collected from a patient treated with radiotherapy plus ipilimumab. Receptor source: a human donor with non-small cell lung cancer who had a partial response to radiotherapy plus ipilimumab.

The V and J genes are TRBV5-6 and TRBJ2-4; 7 bases map to TRBD1. CDR3 length: 14 residues. Germline trimming cut 2 bases from V and 9 bases from J; bases unmatched to any gene: 8. Germline CDR1 reads SGHDT; CDR2 reads YYEEEE. CDR3 region: CASSFSRQGTIQYF. In DNA form, the CDR3 reads TGTGCCAGCAGCTTCAGCCGACAGGGCACCATTCAGTACTTC. Supplemented by reference TRBV5-6 and TRBJ2-4, the full variable domain reads DAGVTQSPTHLIKTRGQQVTLRCSPKSGHDTVSWYQQALGQGPQFIFQYYEEEERQRGNFPDRFSGHQFPNYSSELNVNALLLGDSALYLCASSFSRQGTIQYFGAGTRLSVL.

The chain recombines TRBV5-5 with TRBJ1-1, with D unresolved. The CDR3 is 15 residues long. Trimming left V 0 bases short and J 3 bases short, with 12 bases between. The germline CDR1 and CDR2 sequences are SGHKS and YYEKEE (reference sequence). CDR3: CASSLEGHGDTEAFF. The CDR3 coding sequence is TGTGCCAGCAGCTTGGAAGGGCACGGGGACACTGAAGCTTTCTTT.

V gene TRBV5-1 combines with J gene TRBJ1-1; a weak D match, TRBD1 (5 bases). CDR3 length equals 14 residues. Germline loops: CDR1 SGHRS, CDR2 YFSETQ. Trimming shortened V by 0 bases and J by 10 bases, and 16 bases separated the two germline ends. The CDR3 is CASSLGPGLYGAFF. The CDR3 coding sequence is TGCGCCAGCAGCTTGGGGCCGGGACTTTATGGAGCTTTCTTT.

The chain links TRBV9 to TRBJ2-3, with 11 bases matching TRBD2. Per germline, CDR1 SGDLS and CDR2 YYNGEE. V was pared by 4 bases and J by 2 bases, with 6 bases of the junction left unmatched. This CDR3 is built from 16 residues. CDR3 DNA sequence: TGTGCCAGCAGCCAAACTAGCGGGAGCATCACAGATACGCAGTATTTT. Protein product: CASSQTSGSITDTQYF.

This clone is a singleton in its sample. The chain has TRBV6-6 and TRBJ2-5; D might be TRBD2 (6 bases). Trimming left V 2 bases short and J 1 base short, with 8 bases between. Germline V lookup: CDR1 MNHNY, CDR2 SVGAGI (reference sequence). The CDR3 runs 14 residues. The CDR3 loop is CASSYPEGQETQYF. In DNA form, the CDR3 reads TGTGCCAGCAGTTACCCGGAGGGCCAAGAGACCCAGTACTTC.

V is TRBV19 and J is TRBJ1-1, with TRBD1 as a possible D gene (5 bases). The CDR3 covers 16 residues. Deletions cut 5 bases from V and 5 bases from J, with 21 bases between. Germline V gives CDR1 LNHDA, CDR2 SQIVND (reference sequence). The CDR3 DNA is TGTGCCAGTAGTGGGACCCCCGGGGGGTCGGGGACTGAAGCTTTCTTT. Translated: CASSGTPGGSGTEAFF.

The chain carries TRBV28 and TRBJ1-1; D is unclear. The CDR3 loop spans 12 amino acids. Germline V CDR1 and CDR2: MDHEN, SYDVKM. Trimming cost V 5 bases and J 4 bases, with 8 bases left between them. The CDR3: CASSVSVTEAFF. Written as DNA, the CDR3 is TGTGCCAGCAGTGTATCTGTCACTGAAGCTTTCTTT.

A single count supports this clone. V is TRBV28 and J is TRBJ2-5, with 9 bases lining up with TRBD1. Losses at the gene ends were 5 bases for V and 2 bases for J; bases not matched to a gene: 6. CDR3 length: 15 residues. CDR1 MDHEN and CDR2 SYDVKM come from the germline V gene. CDR3 coding DNA: TGTGCCAGCAGTGGAATAGGGACAGGGCAAGAGACCCAGTACTTC. Translation gives CASSGIGTGQETQYF.

This chain uses TRBV19 with TRBJ2-6, with a weak D call TRBD2 (6 bases). V was shortened by 5 bases and J by 1 base, with 15 bases between the two germline ends. CDR1 is LNHDA, CDR2 SQIVND, per germline (reference sequence). The CDR3 is 17 residues long. DNA for the CDR3: TGTGCCAGTAGTGGGGGGACCGCAGGGTCTGGGGCCAACGTCCTGACTTTC. This encodes CASSGGTAGSGANVLTF.